This T cell receptor beta chain was found in a study of cytomegalovirus exposure and HLA in healthy donors. Study observations and caveats: TCR clusters originating in the first cohort tended to co-occur in the 120 validation repertoires, according to a later analysis.

The table came from immunoSEQ multiplex PCR; TCRdb's copy has only in-frame clones and leaves some out. This table holds roughly 120,000 clones, over 85% found once. As to this clone: Its matching antigen is unknown.

The junction had 7 bases not matched to a gene; V was cut back by 0 bases and J by 0 bases. This CDR3 is built from 17 residues. The germline gives CDR1 SGHRS, CDR2 YFSETQ. V is TRBV5-1 and J is TRBJ2-5; 8 positions agree with TRBD2. The source material was PBMCs. The sequence was obtained from a woman aged 18-29 years in good health and CMV-seronegative. DNA of the CDR3: TGCGCCAGCAGCTTGGGGGGCCGAGCGGGGGACCAAGAGACCCAGTACTTC. Encoded protein: CASSLGGRAGDQETQYF.